The 21 T cell receptor beta chains below come from one sample, sequenced in a study of blood T cells in healthy people across ages. A second PCR, run for roughly 7 to 11 cycles, used a sample-barcoded 5' primer plus a J-beta primer mix. A single record per CDR3 protein comes from TCRdb applying MiXCR to the 5' RACE reads. The sample yields roughly 2 million distinct CDR3 sequences, around 48% seen once. Sequences were obtained from blood. The receptor source for this set is a woman in her 40s in good health.

Remarks on this clonotype: Mismatch with germline at one junction end may stem from a read error. The chain links TRBV6-2 or TRBV6-3 to TRBJ2-1; 8 positions match TRBD1. The CDR3 has 19 residues. Germline V gene data show CDR1 as MNHEY and CDR2 as SVGEGT. The CDR3 sequence: CASSHDRGRNNKRGNGQFF. In nucleotides, the CDR3 is TGTGCCAGCAGCCACGACAGGGGAAGGAACAACAAACGTGGTAATGGGCAGTTCTTC.

The chain is built from TRBV3-1 and TRBJ2-7; possibly TRBD2 for D (5 bases). V was shortened by 1 base and J by 4 bases, with 14 bases between the two germline ends. This CDR3 is 15 amino acids long. Germline-derived CDR1 and CDR2 are LGHDT and YNNKEL (reference sequence). This CDR3 is CASSQGSGSVYEQYF. The CDR3 coding sequence is TGTGCCAGCAGCCAAGGAAGCGGCAGTGTATACGAGCAGTACTTC.

The chain has TRBV4-3 and TRBJ2-3, with TRBD2 matching over 7 bases. CDR1 and CDR2 (germline): LGHNA, YSLEER. The CDR3 consists of 16 residues. The V and J ends lost 0 bases and 0 bases, in that order; junction bases with no gene match: 3. The CDR3 coding sequence is TGCGCCAGCAGCCAAGAGGCGGGGGAGAGCACAGATACGCAGTATTTT. This encodes CASSQEAGESTDTQYF.

Ten or more counts support this clonotype. The rearrangement joins TRBV7-9 to TRBJ2-1; 11 nucleotides match TRBD2. Germline CDR1 SEHNR, CDR2 FQNEAQ (reference sequence). The CDR3 covers 15 residues. V was clipped by 5 bases and J by 3 bases; unmatched bases: 3. The DNA of the CDR3 is TGTGCCAGCAGCACGGGACTAGCGGTCTACAATGAGCAGTTCTTC. This translates into CASSTGLAVYNEQFF.

CDR3 amino acids: CASGLGTTVNDNEQYF. DNA for the CDR3: TGTGCTAGTGGTTTGGGTACGACCGTGAATGACAATGAGCAGTACTTC. V and J are TRBV12-5 and TRBJ2-4; D not certain. Trimming took 1 base from V and 13 from J, leaving 23 bases between them. The CDR3 spans 16 residues. Germline V gene sequence: CDR1 LGHNT, CDR2 FRNRAP.

Comment on this clonotype: A read error may account for a junction end that differs from germline. The chain recombines TRBV4-3 with TRBJ1-2, with D possibly TRBD1 on 5 matching bases. The CDR3 has 14 residues. CDR1 is LGHNA, CDR2 YSLEER, per germline. The CDR3 DNA sequence: TGCGCCAGCAGCCAAGACAGGGTGAACTATGGCTGCACCTTC. It translates to CASSQDRVNYGCTF.

The rearrangement links TRBV7-9 to TRBJ2-5; TRBD2 aligns across 8 bases. J gave up 5 bases and V 7 bases, and 15 bases lay outside the gene matches. Germline CDR1 and CDR2: SEHNR and FQNEAQ (reference sequence). CDR3 length: 16 residues. The CDR3 spells CASTSWGLTGGETQYF. The CDR3, as DNA: TGTGCCAGCACCTCATGGGGGCTGACGGGAGGGGAGACCCAGTACTTC.

The chain's CDR3 is CASSSQGRAGISNIQYF. In DNA, the CDR3 is TGTGCCAGCAGCTCTCAGGGCAGGGCAGGGATTAGCAACATTCAGTACTTC. The V gene is TRBV7-2, the J gene TRBJ2-5, with a possible D match to TRBD1 (5 bases). The better agreement between TRBJ2-4 and the DNA end casts doubt on the J call. The germline V gene has CDR1 SGHTA and CDR2 FQGNSA. The CDR3 is made up of 17 amino acids.

Only a few counts were recorded for this clonotype. V is TRBV20-1 and J is TRBJ2-7; TRBD1 matches 9 bases. The CDR3 contains 14 residues. CDR1 and CDR2 (germline): DFQATT, SNEGSKA (reference sequence). The junction had 12 bases not matched to a gene; V was cut back by 5 bases and J by 7 bases. For the CDR3, the DNA is TGCAGTGCTGCCTCGGGACAGGGAGCAGGGGAGCAGTACTTC. Protein sequence: CSAASGQGAGEQYF.

J is TRBJ1-6 and V is TRBV27; D is uncertain. This CDR3 has 13 amino acids. CDR1 and CDR2 (germline): MNHEY, SMNVEV (reference sequence). Deletions cut 8 bases from V and 9 bases from J, with 14 bases between. CDR3 in amino acids: CASRPWQSSPLHF. In nucleotides, the CDR3 is TGTGCCAGCCGTCCGTGGCAGAGTTCACCCCTCCACTTT.

This clonotype appeared a few times. This chain uses TRBV29-1 with TRBJ1-2; no reliable D call. The V gene lost 3 bases and the J gene lost 7 bases, with 3 bases spanning the gap. CDR3 size: 9 residues. CDR1 is SQVTM, CDR2 ANQGSEA, per germline. The CDR3 DNA is TGCAGCGTTGACAGTGGCTACACCTTC. Encoded protein: CSVDSGYTF. Using reference TRBV29-1 and TRBJ1-2 for the parts outside the CDR3, the full variable domain is SAVISQKPSRDICQRGTSLTIQCQVDSQVTMMFWYRQQPGQSLTLIATANQGSEATYESGFVIDKFPISRPNLTFSTLTVSNMSPEDSSIYLCSVDSGYTFGSGTRLTVV.

This clonotype was seen a handful of times. This chain connects TRBV27 to TRBJ1-4; D is unresolved. Germline V gene data show CDR1 as MNHEY and CDR2 as SMNVEV (reference sequence). The CDR3 extends over 15 amino acids. Trimming pared 5 bases from V and 7 bases from J, leaving 17 bases between. The CDR3, as DNA: TGTGCCAGCAGTACTTACACGGAAGGTCGTGAAAAACTGTTTTTT. Amino acid sequence: CASSTYTEGREKLFF.

This chain connects TRBV6-5 to TRBJ1-2; 9 nucleotides agree with TRBD1. The CDR3 contains 13 residues. Per germline, CDR1 MNHEY and CDR2 SVGAGI. V dropped 4 bases and J dropped 8; count of bases not matched to a gene: 5. The CDR3 loop reads CASSSQGAWGYTF. The DNA for the CDR3 is TGTGCCAGCAGTTCACAGGGGGCCTGGGGCTACACCTTC.

Notes on this clonotype: A much larger clone lies one base from this, so it may be a read error. This chain connects TRBV12-5 to TRBJ2-1; D not certain. The CDR3 runs to 11 residues. Trimming removed 6 bases at V and 8 bases at J, with 8 bases between. Germline V lookup: CDR1 LGHNT, CDR2 FRNRAP. The CDR3 is CASGLEHEQFF. In DNA, the CDR3 is TGTGCTAGTGGGCTTGAGCATGAGCAGTTCTTC. Variable domain in full (rest from reference TRBV12-5 and TRBJ2-1): DARVTQTPRHKVTEMGQEVTMRCQPILGHNTVFWYRQTMMQGLELLAYFRNRAPLDDSGMPKDRFSAEMPDATLATLKIQPSEPRDSAVYFCASGLEHEQFFGPGTRLTVL.

This clonotype was counted only a few times. The rearrangement joins TRBV20-1 to TRBJ2-3; possibly TRBD1 for D (5 bases). The CDR3 covers 14 residues. The V and J ends lost 3 bases and 0 bases respectively, with 10 bases between them. CDR1 is DFQATT, CDR2 SNEGSKA, per germline (reference sequence). This CDR3 reads CSASQGLSTDTQYF. The CDR3 coding sequence is TGCAGTGCTAGTCAGGGATTAAGCACAGATACGCAGTATTTT.

In its sample, this clonotype was seen a few times. CDR3 region: CASSSSPTGYNEQFF. In DNA, the CDR3 is TGTGCCAGCAGCTCCTCCCCTACAGGGTACAATGAGCAGTTCTTC. This chain connects TRBV7-8 to TRBJ2-1; D perhaps matches TRBD1 (6 bases). The germline gives CDR1 SGHVS, CDR2 FQNEAQ. The V and J ends lost 4 bases and 4 bases respectively, with 14 bases between them. The CDR3 has 15 residues.

The chain employs TRBV28 and TRBJ2-7; D may be TRBD1 or TRBD2 (5 bases each). V gave up 2 bases and J gave up 3 bases, with 11 bases separating them. Per the germline V gene, CDR1 is MDHEN and CDR2 is SYDVKM. The CDR3 covers 14 residues. The CDR3 loop is CASSLMGRLYEQYF. The CDR3 DNA sequence: TGTGCCAGCAGTTTAATGGGACGGCTCTACGAGCAGTACTTC.

The sample holds one count of this clonotype. J is TRBJ1-1 and V is TRBV7-2; D is unclear. V lost 11 bases and J 3 bases, leaving 10 bases between the germline ends. This CDR3 is built from 11 residues. Germline CDR1 SGHTA, CDR2 FQGNSA. Here the CDR3 reads CAGVGYTEAFF. The CDR3, as DNA: TGTGCCGGCGTGGGGTACACTGAAGCTTTCTTT.

This clonotype has just a few counts. The chain recombines TRBV13 with TRBJ2-7; 10 positions match TRBD2. CDR1 is PRHDT, CDR2 FYEKMQ, per germline (reference sequence). The CDR3 consists of 15 residues. V shed 3 bases and J 7 bases; nucleotides not matched to a gene: 9. In nucleotides, the CDR3 is TGTGCCAGCAGCTTTAGCGGGGGGCCCCACGGGGAGCAGTACTTC. Amino acid sequence: CASSFSGGPHGEQYF.

The V gene is TRBV14, the J gene TRBJ2-1; the D is unclear. V was cut by 1 base and J by 5 bases, with 18 bases left in between. The germline V gene has CDR1 SGHDN and CDR2 FVKESK. The CDR3 is 17 amino acids. The CDR3 protein is CASSQAFGLSRDNEQFF. The CDR3 coding sequence is TGTGCCAGCAGCCAAGCCTTTGGGCTCTCCCGCGACAATGAGCAGTTCTTC.

There are a few counts of this clonotype. CDR3 residues: CASSVPGRTGANVLTF. CDR3 nucleotide sequence: TGCGCCAGCAGCGTACCCGGGCGCACTGGGGCCAACGTCCTGACTTTC. The rearrangement joins TRBV5-1 to TRBJ2-6; D remains ambiguous. Trimming stripped 4 bases from V and 2 bases from J, with 13 bases between. Per the germline V gene, CDR1 is SGHRS and CDR2 is YFSETQ. The CDR3 is 16 amino acids.